The 24 T cell receptor beta chains listed next were all sequenced from one sample in a study of post-analysis software for immune sequencing data. Overall study results and limits: Four or five TRBV segments (TRBV5-6, TRBV5-1 and TRBV20-1 among them) occurred more frequently in patients than in controls.

Their recognized antigens are unknown. Unique molecular identifiers were carried by the TCR beta cDNA libraries. TCRdb passed the PCR reads through MiXCR, listing each CDR3 protein once. The sample has under 200,000 distinct CDR3 sequences; 29% are singletons. Source material: blood. Every receptor here comes from a girl aged 2-17 years with multiple sclerosis.

This clonotype has a count of ten or more. CDR3 nucleotides: TGCGCCAGCAGCTTGGGAGGTCCGAACACTGAAGCTTTCTTT. It yields the protein CASSLGGPNTEAFF. The chain has TRBV5-1 and TRBJ1-1; D is unresolved. The CDR3 loop spans 14 amino acids. Trimming removed 0 bases from V and 1 base from J, with 7 bases in between. Germline V lookup: CDR1 SGHRS, CDR2 YFSETQ.

Regarding this clonotype: A much bigger clone sits one base away, suggesting this may be a read error. This chain connects TRBV7-9 to TRBJ2-1; 13 nucleotides align to TRBD2. The tail of the sequence fits TRBJ2-7 better, so the J call may be wrong. Germline lookup yields CDR1 SEHNR and CDR2 FQNEAQ (reference sequence). This CDR3 is 17 amino acids long. The CDR3 DNA follows: TGTGCCAGCAGCTCGACTAGCGGGGGGCCCTCCTACAATGAGCAGTACTTC. Amino acids: CASSSTSGGPSYNEQYF.

V gene TRBV2 combines with J gene TRBJ2-3; D may be TRBD1 (6 bases). Trimming shortened V by 6 bases and J by 8 bases, and 9 bases separated the two germline ends. Germline CDR1 reads SNHLY; CDR2 reads FYNNEI. This CDR3 has 11 residues. CDR3 in DNA: TGTGCCAGCAGGGTGGGGGCTACGCAGTATTTT. Translating it yields CASRVGATQYF. The entire variable domain, with the rest obtained from reference TRBV2 and TRBJ2-3, is as follows: EPEVTQTPSHQVTQMGQEVILRCVPISNHLYFYWYRQILGQKVEFLVSFYNNEISEKSEIFDDQFSVERPDGSNFTLKIRSTKLEDSAMYFCASRVGATQYFGPGTRLTVL.

V is TRBV12-3 or TRBV12-4 and J is TRBJ2-1, with D perhaps matching TRBD1 (5 bases). Trimming shortened V by 7 bases and J by 3 bases, and 13 bases separated the two germline ends. The length of the CDR3 is 14 residues. CDR3 region: CASTHPGNYNEQFF. The DNA of the CDR3 is TGTGCCAGCACCCACCCAGGGAACTACAATGAGCAGTTCTTC.

This clonotype was detected a few times. The chain has TRBV28 and TRBJ2-7; 9 nucleotides align to TRBD2. The CDR3 contains 17 residues. Trimming at V came to 8 bases and at J to 4 bases, leaving 18 bases not matched to a gene. Germline values: CDR1 MDHEN, CDR2 SYDVKM. The CDR3 DNA follows: TGTGCCAGCGGATTTCGGGGTGCGAGCGGGAGGTCATACGAGCAGTACTTC. Translated, it gives CASGFRGASGRSYEQYF. The full variable domain, rest sourced from reference TRBV28 and TRBJ2-7, is DVKVTQSSRYLVKRTGEKVFLECVQDMDHENMFWYRQDPGLGLRLIYFSYDVKMKEKGDIPEGYSVSREKKERFSLILESASTNQTSMYLCASGFRGASGRSYEQYFGPGTRLTVT.

The CDR3 loop is CSSASGNTIYF. CDR3 coding DNA: TGCAGTAGCGCCTCTGGAAACACCATATATTTT. The chain joins TRBV29-1 to TRBJ1-3; D unresolved. The germline V gene has CDR1 SQVTM and CDR2 ANQGSEA. The CDR3 spans 11 residues.

In its sample, this clonotype was seen a few times. V usage is TRBV30 and J usage is TRBJ2-1, with no clear D. Germline-derived CDR1 and CDR2 are GTSNPN and SVGIG (reference sequence). Trimming shortened V by 4 bases and J by 9 bases, and 13 bases separated the two germline ends. The CDR3 runs 12 residues. CDR3 region: CAWNLVTGEQFF. The DNA of the CDR3 is TGTGCCTGGAATCTAGTCACCGGTGAGCAGTTCTTC.

This clonotype was seen repeatedly, ten times or more. The chain recombines TRBV5-1 with TRBJ2-7, with 12 bases fitting TRBD1. The CDR3 totals 16 residues. The germline gives CDR1 SGHRS, CDR2 YFSETQ. The V segment lost 2 bases and the J segment 4 bases; nucleotides outside the gene matches: 7. The CDR3 loop reads CASSFGGTGGAYEQYF. The DNA of the CDR3 is TGCGCCAGCAGCTTTGGCGGGACAGGGGGCGCGTACGAGCAGTACTTC.

The V call is TRBV13, the J call TRBJ1-2; no clear D gene. The germline gives CDR1 PRHDT, CDR2 FYEKMQ (reference sequence). The length of the CDR3 is 13 residues. The ends were cut back, 5 bases at V and 8 bases at J, with 15 bases in the middle. CDR3 bases: TGTGCCAGCAGCCCCTCGACGGGCCAAGGCTACACCTTC. Its protein is CASSPSTGQGYTF.

This clonotype is a singleton in its sample. An end of the junction differs from the germline gene, which may be a read error. The rearrangement uses TRBV4-1 and TRBJ1-4, with no clear D. Per germline, CDR1 MGHRA and CDR2 YSYEKL. This CDR3 has 17 residues. CDR3 in amino acids: CASSQDSGWATNGKLFF. CDR3 in DNA: TGCGCCAGCAGCCAAGATTCGGGTTGGGCGACTAATGGAAAACTGTTTTTT.

This clonotype was recorded at least ten times. The chain couples TRBV15 to TRBJ2-3, with a tentative D call TRBD2 (7 bases). In germline, CDR1 is LNHNV, CDR2 YYDKDF (reference sequence). V was clipped by 2 bases and J by 6 bases, with 18 bases between them. The CDR3 length is 16 residues. CDR3 nucleotide sequence: TGTGCCACCAGCAGAAGGGGGGGGGCCTCCCTGGATACGCAGTATTTT. Translating it yields CATSRRGGASLDTQYF.

The sample holds many counts of this clonotype. The chain has TRBV12-3 or TRBV12-4 and TRBJ2-4; no clear D gene. CDR3 length: 15 amino acids. Trimming took 4 bases from V and 0 from J, leaving 10 bases between them. The CDR3 bases are TGTGCCAGCAGTTCCTTGACCTTAGCCAAAAACATTCAGTACTTC. Residues: CASSSLTLAKNIQYF.

V is TRBV29-1 and J is TRBJ2-1; D not certain. The assigned J gene may be wrong: the sequence end matches TRBJ2-7 better. CDR1 is SQVTM and CDR2 is ANQGSEA in the germline V gene. The CDR3 consists of 12 residues. CDR3 sequence (DNA): TGCAGCGTGGCCCCTTCCTACAATGAGCAGTACTTC. This encodes CSVAPSYNEQYF.

This clonotype came up a few times. The rearrangement links TRBV3-1 to TRBJ1-1; TRBD1 agrees at 7 bases. Losses at the gene ends were 5 bases for V and 5 bases for J; bases not matched to a gene: 11. The CDR3 consists of 15 residues. Germline assignment: CDR1 LGHDT and CDR2 YNNKEL (reference sequence). This chain's CDR3 is CASSSSRQGDTEAFF. The DNA for the CDR3 is TGTGCCAGCAGCTCCTCCCGACAGGGTGATACTGAAGCTTTCTTT.

CDR3 nucleotide sequence: TGCAGCGCCCACGGGTCCCTAAATACTCCCACTGAAGCTTTCTTT. Protein product: CSAHGSLNTPTEAFF. This chain connects TRBV29-1 to TRBJ1-1, with D hard to call. V was trimmed by 7 bases and J by 4 bases, leaving 22 bases between them. CDR3 length: 15 residues. Germline CDR1 SQVTM, CDR2 ANQGSEA.

This clonotype has more than one count but fewer than ten. This rearrangement joins TRBV7-8 to TRBJ1-5; 10 nucleotides agree with TRBD1. Trimming cost V 5 bases and J 2 bases; bases outside gene matches: 12. Per germline, CDR1 SGHVS and CDR2 FQNEAQ. The CDR3 is made up of 18 amino acids. CDR3 sequence (DNA): TGTGCCAGCAGCCCTACAATGATCGGGACAGGGGGCAATCAGCCCCAGCATTTT. The encoded protein is CASSPTMIGTGGNQPQHF.

The chain employs TRBV12-3 or TRBV12-4 and TRBJ2-6, with TRBD1 matching over 9 bases. After removal of 3 bases from V and 1 base from J, the junction contained 4 bases not matched to a gene. The CDR3 runs 17 residues. The DNA of the CDR3 is TGTGCCAGCAGTTTCGGGACAGGGTTGTCTGGGGCCAACGTCCTGACTTTC. Its protein product is CASSFGTGLSGANVLTF.

In the case of this clonotype: One end of the junction fails to match germline, which may point to a read error. The J gene is TRBJ1-5, the V gene TRBV9; D gene ambiguous. CDR1 SGDLS and CDR2 YYNGEE come from the germline V gene. The CDR3 spans 19 residues. Here the CDR3 reads CASSVVGSWQPYSNRPQHF. CDR3 bases: TGTGCCAGCAGCGTAGTGGGTTCCTGGCAGCCCTATAGCAATCGGCCCCAGCATTTT.

This clonotype was seen more than once but under ten times. The genes are TRBV29-1 and TRBJ2-7; D ambiguous. Per germline, CDR1 SQVTM and CDR2 ANQGSEA. This CDR3 comprises 11 residues. V dropped 4 bases and J dropped 1 base, with 5 bases sitting between them. CDR3 residues: CSVAQSYEQYF. The CDR3 DNA is TGCAGCGTTGCCCAGTCCTACGAGCAGTACTTC.

The DNA for the CDR3 is TGTGCCAGTAGGACCGGGACATCGTTAAACAATGAGCAGTTCTTC. Its protein product is CASRTGTSLNNEQFF. The chain joins TRBV19 to TRBJ2-1; D may be TRBD1 (6 bases). Trimming shortened V by 6 bases and J by 5 bases, and 17 bases separated the two germline ends. CDR1 and CDR2 (germline): LNHDA, SQIVND (reference sequence). The CDR3 is 15 residues long.

This clonotype has ten or more counts. Here the CDR3 reads CASSQERVRGSNEQYF. The CDR3 nucleotides are TGCGCCAGCAGCCAAGAAAGGGTACGGGGATCCAACGAGCAGTACTTC. This sequence joins TRBV4-1 and TRBJ2-7, with TRBD2 as a possible D gene (5 bases). The CDR3 spans 16 residues. Germline loops: CDR1 MGHRA, CDR2 YSYEKL. Trimming stripped 0 bases from V and 5 bases from J, with 17 bases between.

The chain joins TRBV16 to TRBJ1-1; 7 bases are a match to TRBD1. Germline V gene lookup returns CDR1 KGHSY and CDR2 FQNENV. CDR3 length equals 14 residues. V was pared by 3 bases and J by 8 bases, with 9 bases of the junction left unmatched. As DNA, the CDR3 is TGTGCCAGCAGCCATTCGGGACAGAGGCTCGAAGCTTTCTTT. Translation: CASSHSGQRLEAFF.

The table lists this clonotype with many counts. The rearrangement links TRBV7-9 to TRBJ2-1; D gene unclear. The CDR3 spans 14 residues. Germline V gives CDR1 SEHNR, CDR2 FQNEAQ (reference sequence). Trimming left V 1 base short and J 4 bases short, with 8 bases between. DNA for the CDR3: TGTGCCAGCAGCTTAGAGACCACTTACAATGAGCAGTTCTTC. Residues: CASSLETTYNEQFF.

The chain combines TRBV25-1 with TRBJ1-1; no clear D gene. The germline V gene encodes CDR1 MGHDK and CDR2 SYGVNS. This CDR3 spans 14 amino acids. V was pared by 3 bases and J by 1 base, with 9 bases between. The CDR3 DNA sequence: TGTGCCAGCAGTGAGGCGGACCGGAACACTGAAGCTTTCTTT. As protein: CASSEADRNTEAFF.